This TCR beta chain derives from a study of CXCR3-negative and CXCR3-positive naive CD8 T cells. Overall study: The TRB read total, about 130 million, broke down to about 1.5 +/- 0.3 million reads per library. Study results and caveats: TRBV-TRBJ usage was alike in naive CXCR3-negative and CXCR3-positive cells but differed in memory cells.

Germline assignment: CDR1 SGHTA and CDR2 FQGTGA. This CDR3 is built from 15 residues. Sorts performed in triplicate captured more than 250,000 cells each from every CD8+ T cell subset. Those CD8+ T cells considered naive were CD45RO-CCR7+CD27+CD95-. Each TRB cDNA library was prepared by 5' RACE (with UMI labels). TCRdb derives one entry per CDR3 protein from the 5' RACE reads, leaving out DNA. The table counts fewer than 80,000 distinct CDR3 sequences; approximately 4.5% lies in the top ten. Comment on this clonotype: Antigen specificity is unknown.

Sequenced material: naive CXCR3- CD8+ T cells from blood. Subset of the sample: CD45RO-CCR7+CD27+CD95- naive CD8+ T cells lacking CXCR3 (TNR3-). The TCR sequence derives from a human donor in good health. Some clones in this sample may be carry-over from other donors' samples. This chain uses TRBV7-3 with TRBJ2-1; TCRdb's assignment of TRBD1 cannot be checked, as there is no DNA. CDR3: CASSLLPGSNNEQFF.